This T cell receptor beta chain appears in the sequencing data of a study of identical twins. Healthy Caucasians were all of the donors. This clonotype was recorded many times. The antigen remains undetermined. The length of the CDR3 is 17 residues. V was clipped by 0 bases and J by 0 bases, with 9 bases between them. Germline loops: CDR1 MGHRA, CDR2 YSYEKL. Study-wide points: Recombination models fit unrelated individuals' TCR alpha sharing but underestimated twins'.

With template switching, a universal primer site was added, and the cDNA carried unique molecular identifiers. TCRdb redid the calling of the 5' RACE reads with MiXCR, one entry per CDR3 protein. The sample consists of some 560,000 distinct CDR3 sequences, more than 9% of them appearing once. The data also belong to a second study, concerning yellow fever vaccine responses in identical twins.

The clonotype originates from a woman in her late teens or twenties in good health. Sequences were obtained from PBMCs. The chain recombines TRBV4-1 with TRBJ1-6; D is undetermined. Here the CDR3 reads CASSQDSPSSYNSPLHF. The CDR3 coding sequence is TGCGCCAGCAGCCAAGACAGCCCGAGCTCCTATAATTCACCCCTCCACTTT.